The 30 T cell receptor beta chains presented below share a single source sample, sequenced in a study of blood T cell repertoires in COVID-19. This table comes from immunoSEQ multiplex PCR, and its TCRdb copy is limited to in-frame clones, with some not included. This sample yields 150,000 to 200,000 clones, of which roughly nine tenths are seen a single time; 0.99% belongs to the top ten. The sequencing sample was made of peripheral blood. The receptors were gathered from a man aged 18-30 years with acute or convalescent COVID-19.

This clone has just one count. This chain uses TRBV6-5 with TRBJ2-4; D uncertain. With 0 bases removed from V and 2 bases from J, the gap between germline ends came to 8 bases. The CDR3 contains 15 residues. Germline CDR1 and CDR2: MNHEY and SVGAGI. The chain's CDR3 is CASSYSAESKNIQYF. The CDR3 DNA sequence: TGTGCCAGCAGTTACTCTGCGGAGTCCAAAAACATTCAGTACTTC.

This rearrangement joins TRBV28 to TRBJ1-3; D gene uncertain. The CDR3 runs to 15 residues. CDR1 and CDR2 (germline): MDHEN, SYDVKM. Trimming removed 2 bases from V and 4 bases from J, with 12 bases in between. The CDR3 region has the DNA TGTGCCAGCAGTTTAATGACCGGGAGGGGAAACACCATATATTTT. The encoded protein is CASSLMTGRGNTIYF.

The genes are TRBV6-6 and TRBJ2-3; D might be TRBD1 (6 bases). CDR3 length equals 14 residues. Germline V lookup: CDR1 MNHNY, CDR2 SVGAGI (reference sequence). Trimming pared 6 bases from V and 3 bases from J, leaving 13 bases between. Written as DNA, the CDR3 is TGTGCCAGCAGAGAAGGGGGAGCGACAGATACGCAGTATTTT. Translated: CASREGGATDTQYF.

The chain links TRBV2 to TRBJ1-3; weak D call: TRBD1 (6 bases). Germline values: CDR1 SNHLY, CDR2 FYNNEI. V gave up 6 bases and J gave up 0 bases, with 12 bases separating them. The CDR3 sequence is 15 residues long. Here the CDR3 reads CASSPQGRSGNTIYF. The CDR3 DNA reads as TGTGCCAGCAGCCCACAGGGCCGCTCTGGAAACACCATATATTTT.

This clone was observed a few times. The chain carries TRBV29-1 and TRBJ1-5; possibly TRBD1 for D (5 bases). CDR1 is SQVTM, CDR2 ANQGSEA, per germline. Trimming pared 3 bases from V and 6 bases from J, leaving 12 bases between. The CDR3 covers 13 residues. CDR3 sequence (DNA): TGCAGCGTTGAGAAAGGGGATGGTCAGCCCCAGCATTTT. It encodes CSVEKGDGQPQHF.

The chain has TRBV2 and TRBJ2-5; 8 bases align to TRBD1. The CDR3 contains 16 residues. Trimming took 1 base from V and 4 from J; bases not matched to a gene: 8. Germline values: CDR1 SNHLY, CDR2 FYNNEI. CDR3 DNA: TGTGCCAGCAGTGAAGGGACAGGGAGTTTTGGAGAGACCCAGTACTTC. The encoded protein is CASSEGTGSFGETQYF.

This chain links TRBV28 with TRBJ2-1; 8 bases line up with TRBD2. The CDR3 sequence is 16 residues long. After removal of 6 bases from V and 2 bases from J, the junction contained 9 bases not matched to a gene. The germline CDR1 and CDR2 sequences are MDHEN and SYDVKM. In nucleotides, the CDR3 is TGTGCCAGCAGGGCGACCGGGACTAGGACCTACAATGAGCAGTTCTTC. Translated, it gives CASRATGTRTYNEQFF.

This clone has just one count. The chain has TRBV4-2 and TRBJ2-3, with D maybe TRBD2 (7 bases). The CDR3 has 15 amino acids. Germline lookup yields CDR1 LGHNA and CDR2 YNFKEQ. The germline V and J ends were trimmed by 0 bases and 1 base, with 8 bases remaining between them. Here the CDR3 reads CASSQEGGRTDTQYF. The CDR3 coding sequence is TGTGCCAGCAGCCAAGAGGGGGGGCGCACAGATACGCAGTATTTT.

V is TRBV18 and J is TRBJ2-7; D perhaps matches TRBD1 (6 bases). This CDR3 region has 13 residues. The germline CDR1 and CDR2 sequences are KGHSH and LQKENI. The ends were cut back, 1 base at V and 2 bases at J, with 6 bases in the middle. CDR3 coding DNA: TGTGCCAGCTCACCACAGGGGGCCTACGAGCAGTACGTC. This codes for CASSPQGAYEQYV.

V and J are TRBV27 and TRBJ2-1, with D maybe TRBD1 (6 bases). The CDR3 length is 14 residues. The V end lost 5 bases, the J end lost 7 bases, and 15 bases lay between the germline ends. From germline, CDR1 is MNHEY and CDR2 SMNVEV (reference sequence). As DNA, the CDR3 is TGTGCCAGCAGTGCACAGGGTTTTGTGAATGAGCAGTTCTTC. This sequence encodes CASSAQGFVNEQFF.

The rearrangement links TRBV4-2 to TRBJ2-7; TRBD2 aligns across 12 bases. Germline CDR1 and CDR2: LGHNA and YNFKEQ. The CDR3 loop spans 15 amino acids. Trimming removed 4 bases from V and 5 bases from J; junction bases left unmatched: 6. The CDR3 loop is CASSLTSGGPDEQYF. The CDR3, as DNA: TGTGCCAGCAGCCTCACTAGCGGGGGGCCCGACGAGCAGTACTTC.

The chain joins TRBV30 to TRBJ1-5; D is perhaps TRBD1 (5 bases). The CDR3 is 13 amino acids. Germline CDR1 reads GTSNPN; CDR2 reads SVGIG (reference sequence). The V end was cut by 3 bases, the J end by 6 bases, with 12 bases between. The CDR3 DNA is TGTGCCTGGAGCCCGACAGATAGTCAGCCCCAGCATTTT. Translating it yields CAWSPTDSQPQHF.

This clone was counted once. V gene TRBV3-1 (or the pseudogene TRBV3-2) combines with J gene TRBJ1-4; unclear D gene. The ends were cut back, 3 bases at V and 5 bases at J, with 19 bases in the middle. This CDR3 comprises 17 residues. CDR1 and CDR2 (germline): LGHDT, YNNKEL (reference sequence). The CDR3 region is CASSQFLPGSGNEKLFF. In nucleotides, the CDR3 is TGTGCCAGCAGCCAGTTCCTACCGGGTTCCGGAAATGAAAAACTGTTTTTT.

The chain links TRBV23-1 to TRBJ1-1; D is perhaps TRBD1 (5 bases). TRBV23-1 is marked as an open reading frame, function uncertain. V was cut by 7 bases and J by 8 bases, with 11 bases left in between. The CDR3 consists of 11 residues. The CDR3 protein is CASNGHKEAFF. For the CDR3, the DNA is TGCGCCAGCAATGGACATAAAGAAGCTTTCTTT.

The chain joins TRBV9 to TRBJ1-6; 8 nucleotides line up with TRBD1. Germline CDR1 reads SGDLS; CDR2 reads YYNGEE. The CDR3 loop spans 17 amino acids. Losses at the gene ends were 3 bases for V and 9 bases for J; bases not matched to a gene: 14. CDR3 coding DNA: TGTGCCAGCAGCGCCGGGACAGGTGCCACGGGTGGTTCACCCCTCCACTTT. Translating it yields CASSAGTGATGGSPLHF.

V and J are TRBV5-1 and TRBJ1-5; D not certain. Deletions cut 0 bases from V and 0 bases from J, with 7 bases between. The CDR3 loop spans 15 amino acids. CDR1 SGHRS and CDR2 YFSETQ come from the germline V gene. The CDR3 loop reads CASSLGVDSNQPQHF. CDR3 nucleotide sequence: TGCGCCAGCAGCTTGGGAGTCGATAGCAATCAGCCCCAGCATTTT.

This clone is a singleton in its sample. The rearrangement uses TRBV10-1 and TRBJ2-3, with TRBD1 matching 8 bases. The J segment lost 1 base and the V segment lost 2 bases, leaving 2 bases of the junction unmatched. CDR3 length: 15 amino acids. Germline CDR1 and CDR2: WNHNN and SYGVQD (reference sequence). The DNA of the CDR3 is TGCGCCAGCAGTGAGGACAGGGGTGGCACAGATACGCAGTATTTT. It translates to CASSEDRGGTDTQYF.

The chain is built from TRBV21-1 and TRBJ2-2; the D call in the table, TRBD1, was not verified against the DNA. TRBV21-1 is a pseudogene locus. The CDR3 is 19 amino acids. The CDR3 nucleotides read TGTGCCAGCAGCAAAGGCGGCAGGGGTTTGTGTCGGAACACCGGGGAGCTGTTTTTT. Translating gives CASSKGGRGLCRNTGELFF.

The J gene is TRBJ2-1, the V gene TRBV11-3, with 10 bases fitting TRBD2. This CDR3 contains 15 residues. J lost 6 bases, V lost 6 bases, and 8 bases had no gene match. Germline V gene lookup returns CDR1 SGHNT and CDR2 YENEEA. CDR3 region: CASSLRTSGPNEQFF. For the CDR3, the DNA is TGTGCCAGCAGTTTAAGGACTAGCGGACCCAATGAGCAGTTCTTC.

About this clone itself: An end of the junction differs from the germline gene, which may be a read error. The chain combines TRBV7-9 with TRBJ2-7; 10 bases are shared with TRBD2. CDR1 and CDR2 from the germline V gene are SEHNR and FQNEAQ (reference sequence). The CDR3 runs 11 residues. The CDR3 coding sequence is TGTGCCAGCAGCTCCAGCGGGGGGGCGCACTTC. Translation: CASSSSGGAHF.

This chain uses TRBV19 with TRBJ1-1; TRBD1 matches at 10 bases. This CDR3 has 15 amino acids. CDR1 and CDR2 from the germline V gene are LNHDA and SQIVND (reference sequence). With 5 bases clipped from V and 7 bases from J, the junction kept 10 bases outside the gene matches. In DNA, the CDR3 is TGTGCCAGTAGTCCCGGGACAGGGGCGATCCTTGAAGCTTTCTTT. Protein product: CASSPGTGAILEAFF.

CDR3 in DNA: TGCGCCAGCAGCCAGGGGGACAGGGGCGAGTTTGAGACCCAGTACTTC. The encoded protein is CASSQGDRGEFETQYF. V gene TRBV4-1 combines with J gene TRBJ2-5, with 10 bases fitting TRBD1. Per the germline V gene, CDR1 is MGHRA and CDR2 is YSYEKL. V lost 3 bases and J lost 5; bases outside the gene matches: 9. The CDR3 consists of 16 residues.

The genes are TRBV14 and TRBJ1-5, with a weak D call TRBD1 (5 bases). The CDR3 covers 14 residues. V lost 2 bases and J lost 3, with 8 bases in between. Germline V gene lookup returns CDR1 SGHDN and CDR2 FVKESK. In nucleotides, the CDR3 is TGTGCCAGCAGCCAACAAGGGGTCAATCAGCCCCAGCATTTT. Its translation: CASSQQGVNQPQHF.

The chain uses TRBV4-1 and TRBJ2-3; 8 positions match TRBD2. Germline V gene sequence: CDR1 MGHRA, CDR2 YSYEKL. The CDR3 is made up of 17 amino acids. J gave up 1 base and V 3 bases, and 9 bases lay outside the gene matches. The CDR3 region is CASSHPARRGGTDTQYF. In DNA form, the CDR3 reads TGCGCCAGCAGCCACCCCGCGAGGCGGGGGGGCACAGATACGCAGTATTTT.

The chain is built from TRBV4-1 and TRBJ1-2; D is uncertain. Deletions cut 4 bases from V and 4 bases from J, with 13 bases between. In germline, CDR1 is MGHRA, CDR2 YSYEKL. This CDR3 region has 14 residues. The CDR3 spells CASSPGGSIYGYTF. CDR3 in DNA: TGCGCCAGCAGCCCGGGTGGCAGCATCTATGGCTACACCTTC.

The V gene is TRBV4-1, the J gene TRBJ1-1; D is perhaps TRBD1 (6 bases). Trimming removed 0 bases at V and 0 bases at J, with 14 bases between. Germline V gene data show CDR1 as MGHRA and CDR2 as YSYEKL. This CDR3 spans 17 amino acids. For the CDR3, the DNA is TGCGCCAGCAGCCAAGATGGCACAGGGTGGATGAACACTGAAGCTTTCTTT. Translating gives CASSQDGTGWMNTEAFF.

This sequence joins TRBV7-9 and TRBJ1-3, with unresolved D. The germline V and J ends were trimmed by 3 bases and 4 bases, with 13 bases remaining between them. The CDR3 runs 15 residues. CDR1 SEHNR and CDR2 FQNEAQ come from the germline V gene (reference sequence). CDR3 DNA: TGTGCCAGCAGCTTTGAGGCGTTCCTCGGAAACACCATATATTTT. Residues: CASSFEAFLGNTIYF.

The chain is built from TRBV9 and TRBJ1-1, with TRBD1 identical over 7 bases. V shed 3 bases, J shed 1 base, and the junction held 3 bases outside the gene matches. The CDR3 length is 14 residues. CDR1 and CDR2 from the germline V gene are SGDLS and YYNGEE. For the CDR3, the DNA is TGTGCCAGCAGCGAGGGGGCACCGAACACTGAAGCTTTCTTT. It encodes CASSEGAPNTEAFF.

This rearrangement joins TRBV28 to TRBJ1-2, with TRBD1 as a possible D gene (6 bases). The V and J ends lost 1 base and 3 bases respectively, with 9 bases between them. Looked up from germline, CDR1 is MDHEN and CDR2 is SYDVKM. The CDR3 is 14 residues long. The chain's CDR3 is CASSLSQGYYGYTF. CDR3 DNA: TGTGCCAGCAGTTTATCTCAGGGGTACTATGGCTACACCTTC.

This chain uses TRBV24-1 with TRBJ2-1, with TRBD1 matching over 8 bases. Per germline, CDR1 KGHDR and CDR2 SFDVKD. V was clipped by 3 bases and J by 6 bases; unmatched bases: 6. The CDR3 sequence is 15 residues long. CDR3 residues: CATSDPLDRVNEQFF. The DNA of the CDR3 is TGTGCCACCAGTGATCCTCTGGACAGGGTCAATGAGCAGTTCTTC.